This T cell receptor beta chain was sequenced during a study of T cells in Graves' hyperthyroidism and ophthalmopathy. It was RNA transcripts that yielded the amplified TCR beta CDR3 regions. The HTBI primer set was used in a first-round RT-PCR of the TCR CDR3. Using its own MiXCR run on the multiplex PCR reads, TCRdb lists one record per CDR3 protein. The profile shows some 510,000 distinct CDR3 sequences, more than 45% of them singletons. This CDR3 comprises 13 residues. Germline V gene lookup returns CDR1 SQVTM and CDR2 ANQGSEA. The germline V and J ends were trimmed by 8 bases and 3 bases, with 16 bases remaining between them.

V gene TRBV29-1 combines with J gene TRBJ1-1; D might be TRBD1 (5 bases). The sequenced material came from peripheral blood or thyroid tissue (not recorded which). This sequence was found in a woman under 30 with Graves' hyperthyroidism. DNA for the CDR3: TGCAGCTCACCGGGACGATGGGACACTGAAGCTTTCTTT. The encoded protein is CSSPGRWDTEAFF.